These T cell receptor beta chains were read from a single sample in a study of Graves' ophthalmopathy and Graves' hyperthyroidism. TCRdb reprocessed the multiplex PCR reads with MiXCR, giving one entry per CDR3 protein. The data show 230,000 or so distinct CDR3 sequences, around 42% seen once. Sample: peripheral blood. The source is an adult man with Graves' ophthalmopathy. The CDR3 runs from the conserved cysteine through the conserved F or W. A D gene is named only where the DNA matches it firmly. Only part of the rows carry a size: once, few, many, or a class if the clone is expanded.

CDR3 protein,CDR3 DNA,clone size,V gene,J gene,D gene
CASSIDQRKTGTNTGELFF,TGTGCCAGTAGTATAGATCAGAGGAAGACAGGTACGAACACCGGGGAGCTGTTTTTT,NA,TRBV19,TRBJ2-2,NA
CASSLGANTIYF,TGTGCCAGCAGCTTAGGGGCAAACACCATATATTTT,NA,TRBV7-9,TRBJ1-3,NA
CASSPRGGGANVLTF,TGTGCCAGCAGCCCCCGTGGGGGGGGGGCCAACGTCCTGACTTTC,NA,TRBV7-3,TRBJ2-6,NA
CASSRAPLTGEKLFF,TGTGCCAGCAGCCGGGCCCCACTCACTGGTGAAAAACTGTTTTTT,NA,TRBV5-8,TRBJ1-4,NA
CASSEAWAPGANVLTF,TGTGCCAGCAGTGAAGCTTGGGCACCGGGGGCCAACGTCCTGACTTTC,NA,TRBV2,TRBJ2-6,NA
CSARTSGRAQYF,TGCAGTGCTAGAACTAGCGGGAGGGCGCAGTACTTC,NA,TRBV20-1,TRBJ2-7,TRBD2
CSAPAGPVGGYTF,TGCAGTGCTCCCGCCGGGCCCGTGGGTGGCTACACCTTC,NA,TRBV20-1,TRBJ1-2,NA
CASSSRETGASGKLFF,TGTGCCAGCAGTTCAAGGGAGACAGGGGCCTCTGGAAAACTGTTTTTT,NA,TRBV28,TRBJ1-4,TRBD1
CASRQTGTAYEQHF,TGTGCCAGCAGACAAACCGGGACAGCCTACGAGCAGCACTTC,NA,TRBV7-2,TRBJ2-7,TRBD1
CASSLGAGWANYGYTF,TGTGCCAGCAGCTTAGGCGCGGGTTGGGCTAACTATGGCTACACCTTC,NA,TRBV2,TRBJ1-2,NA
CASSLTGHEAFF,TGTGCCAGCAGCTTAACGGGGCACGAAGCTTTCTTT,few,TRBV11-3,TRBJ1-1,NA